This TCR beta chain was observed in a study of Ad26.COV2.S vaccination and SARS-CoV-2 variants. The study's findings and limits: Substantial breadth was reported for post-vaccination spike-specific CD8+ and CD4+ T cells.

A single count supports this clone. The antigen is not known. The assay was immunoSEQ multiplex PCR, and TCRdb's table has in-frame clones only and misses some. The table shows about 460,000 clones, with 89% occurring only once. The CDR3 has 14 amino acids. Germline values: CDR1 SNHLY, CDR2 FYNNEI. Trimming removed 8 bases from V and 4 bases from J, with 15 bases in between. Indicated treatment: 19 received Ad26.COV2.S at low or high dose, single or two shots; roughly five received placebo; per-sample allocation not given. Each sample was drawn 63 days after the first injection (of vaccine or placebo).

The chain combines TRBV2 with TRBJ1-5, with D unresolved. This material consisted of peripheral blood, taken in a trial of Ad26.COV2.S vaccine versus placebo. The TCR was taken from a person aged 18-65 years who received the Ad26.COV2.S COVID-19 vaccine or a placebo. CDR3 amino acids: CASRGDAVNQPQHF. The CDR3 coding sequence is TGTGCCAGCCGGGGTGACGCCGTTAATCAGCCCCAGCATTTT.